These 24 T cell receptor beta chains were all obtained from the same sample, sequenced in a study of control samples from healthy donors and cancer patients. Assay used: immunoSEQ multiplex PCR; TCRdb lists only in-frame clones, some missing. The sample lists around 150,000 clones, 89% occurring once. What was sequenced was blood. All receptors come from a man aged 25 to 40 in good health.

The chain combines TRBV7-2 with TRBJ1-2, with TRBD1 matching over 7 bases. Trimming at V came to 5 bases and at J to 4 bases, leaving 10 bases not matched to a gene. CDR1 and CDR2 from the germline V gene are SGHTA and FQGNSA. This CDR3 region has 15 residues. In nucleotides, the CDR3 is TGTGCCAGCAGCCCCCAGGGGGAAGGGGGCTATGGCTACACCTTC. Residues: CASSPQGEGGYGYTF.

The rearrangement joins TRBV4-1 to TRBJ2-3; the D gene could be TRBD1 or TRBD2 (6 bases each). V was pared by 5 bases and J by 4 bases, with 10 bases between. CDR3 length equals 13 residues. Germline CDR1 is MGHRA and CDR2 is YSYEKL. The CDR3: CASSMGGPDTQYF. CDR3 nucleotides: TGCGCCAGCAGCATGGGGGGCCCAGATACGCAGTATTTT.

V usage is TRBV30 and J usage is TRBJ2-5; 9 nucleotides match TRBD1. J was trimmed by 7 bases and V by 3 bases; bases with no gene match: 12. CDR1 and CDR2 (germline): GTSNPN, SVGIG (reference sequence). The CDR3 covers 15 residues. The CDR3 DNA sequence: TGTGCCTGGAGCCCTTCCCGGGACAGGGTAGGGACCCAGTACTTC. Translated, it gives CAWSPSRDRVGTQYF.

The J gene is TRBJ1-2, the V gene TRBV29-1, with D possibly being TRBD1 (6 bases). V lost 5 bases to trimming and J lost 4 bases, with 17 bases between them. Germline CDR1 reads SQVTM; CDR2 reads ANQGSEA. The CDR3 contains 14 residues. CDR3 amino acids: CSVQTGRGLYGYTF. As DNA, the CDR3 is TGCAGCGTTCAGACAGGACGAGGCCTCTATGGCTACACCTTC.

This clone was detected only once. The V and J genes are TRBV19 and TRBJ1-1; unclear D gene. V was clipped by 3 bases and J by 1 base, with 6 bases between them. The CDR3 consists of 13 residues. Germline CDR1 and CDR2: LNHDA and SQIVND (reference sequence). The CDR3 nucleotides read TGTGCCAGTAGTATTGGACGGAACACTGAAGCTTTCTTT. This translates into CASSIGRNTEAFF.

The chain employs TRBV5-1 and TRBJ2-1; no clear D. The CDR3 consists of 13 residues. With 0 bases removed from V and 4 bases from J, the gap between germline ends came to 5 bases. CDR1 is SGHRS, CDR2 YFSETQ, per germline. The CDR3 is CASSLDLYNEQFF. CDR3 bases: TGCGCCAGCAGCTTGGACCTATACAATGAGCAGTTCTTC.

CDR3 loop: CATSDAGGGGEQYF. CDR3 sequence (DNA): TGTGCCACCAGTGATGCCGGCGGCGGTGGGGAGCAGTACTTC. The chain has TRBV24-1 and TRBJ2-7; D remains ambiguous. V was clipped by 3 bases and J by 7 bases, with 15 bases between them. Germline V CDR1 and CDR2: KGHDR, SFDVKD. CDR3 length: 14 amino acids.

With regard to this clone: Other DNA sequences in the same sample also yield this CDR3. The chain is built from TRBV6-2 or TRBV6-3 and TRBJ2-5; D gene unclear. The germline CDR1 and CDR2 sequences are MNHEY and SVGEGT. The CDR3 spans 12 residues. Trimming removed 0 bases from V and 4 bases from J, with 3 bases in between. CDR3 residues: CASSYSLETQYF. CDR3 DNA sequence: TGTGCCAGCAGTTACTCGTTAGAGACCCAGTACTTC.

A single count supports this clone. The V gene is TRBV7-9, the J gene TRBJ1-6; no clear D. Germline values: CDR1 SEHNR, CDR2 FQNEAQ (reference sequence). The CDR3 spans 14 residues. V was clipped by 5 bases and J by 6 bases, with 11 bases between them. This CDR3 is CASSEIMGNSPLHF. Written as DNA, the CDR3 is TGTGCCAGCAGCGAAATTATGGGTAATTCACCCCTCCACTTT.

The genes are TRBV21-1 and TRBJ1-2. TRBV21-1 is annotated as a pseudogene. The CDR3 is 14 residues long. The CDR3 bases are TGTGCCAGCAACAGAAATTTACCATCGGACGGCTACACCTTC. The encoded protein is CASNRNLPSDGYTF.

The J gene is TRBJ1-6, the V gene TRBV5-6, with D uncertain. Trimming shortened V by 5 bases and J by 9 bases, and 15 bases separated the two germline ends. Per the germline V gene, CDR1 is SGHDT and CDR2 is YYEEEE. The CDR3 loop spans 14 amino acids. In DNA, the CDR3 is TGTGCCAGCAGTTCGGGAGACCCGGGTTCACCCCTCCACTTT. Protein: CASSSGDPGSPLHF.

This chain joins TRBV7-9 and TRBJ1-6; D remains unclear. V lost 4 bases and J lost 8, with 9 bases in between. Germline-derived CDR1 and CDR2 are SEHNR and FQNEAQ (reference sequence). The CDR3 is made up of 13 amino acids. CDR3 in DNA: TGTGCCAGCAGCTCAGAGTTTTATTCACCCCTCCACTTT. Amino acid sequence: CASSSEFYSPLHF.

The V call is TRBV11-1, the J call TRBJ2-3, with TRBD2 as a possible D gene (6 bases). The germline V and J ends were trimmed by 6 bases and 2 bases, with 9 bases remaining between them. The germline gives CDR1 SGHAT, CDR2 FQDESV (reference sequence). CDR3 length: 13 amino acids. This chain's CDR3 is CASRAGNTDTQYF. The CDR3 DNA follows: TGTGCCAGCAGGGCGGGGAACACAGATACGCAGTATTTT.

The chain employs TRBV5-8 and TRBJ2-1, with D unclear. The CDR3 sequence is 16 residues long. V shed 0 bases and J shed 5 bases, with 15 bases lying between them. CDR1 SGHTS and CDR2 YDEGEE come from the germline V gene. The CDR3 here is CASSLVTTLWDNEQFF. CDR3 nucleotide sequence: TGTGCCAGCAGCTTGGTAACTACACTTTGGGACAATGAGCAGTTCTTC.

V gene TRBV5-1 combines with J gene TRBJ2-7; 8 bases are shared with TRBD1. The germline gives CDR1 SGHRS, CDR2 YFSETQ. The CDR3 has 13 residues. Trimming removed 3 bases from V and 3 bases from J; junction bases left unmatched: 2. CDR3 DNA sequence: TGCGCCAGCAGCTGGGGACAGGACTACGAGCAGTACTTC. It is translated as CASSWGQDYEQYF.

The chain couples TRBV14 to TRBJ1-1, with TRBD1 as a possible D gene (6 bases). The CDR3 totals 17 residues. With 1 base removed from V and 4 bases from J, the gap between germline ends came to 19 bases. Germline V lookup: CDR1 SGHDN, CDR2 FVKESK. The CDR3: CASSQVTYWGALTEAFF. The CDR3, as DNA: TGTGCCAGCAGCCAAGTAACTTATTGGGGGGCGCTCACTGAAGCTTTCTTT.

The J gene is TRBJ1-1, the V gene TRBV6-5, with D uncertain. In germline, CDR1 is MNHEY, CDR2 SVGAGI. The CDR3 runs to 15 residues. Trimming left V 0 bases short and J 1 base short, with 9 bases between. This CDR3 reads CASSYSWTENTEAFF. The CDR3 coding sequence is TGTGCCAGCAGTTACTCATGGACCGAGAACACTGAAGCTTTCTTT.

J is TRBJ1-2 and V is TRBV25-1; TRBD1 matches at 7 bases. V lost 10 bases, J lost 4 bases, and 12 bases stayed unmatched. Germline CDR1 MGHDK, CDR2 SYGVNS. The CDR3 sequence is 14 residues long. The CDR3 sequence is CATSASQGSYGYTF. The CDR3 DNA follows: TGTGCCACCAGCGCGTCACAGGGGAGCTATGGCTACACCTTC.

The V and J genes are TRBV12-3 or TRBV12-4 and TRBJ2-5, with D possibly being TRBD1 or TRBD2 (6 bases each). V dropped 7 bases and J dropped 4 bases, with 13 bases sitting between them. This CDR3 spans 13 amino acids. The CDR3 nucleotides read TGTGCCAGCACCGGGGGCTTTGGAGAGACCCAGTACTTC. Its translation is CASTGGFGETQYF.

This clone was seen only a few times. The chain carries TRBV5-6 and TRBJ2-6; TRBD1 aligns across 11 bases. The CDR3 contains 15 residues. V gave up 4 bases and J gave up 6 bases; unmatched junction bases: 3. Per the germline V gene, CDR1 is SGHDT and CDR2 is YYEEEE. The CDR3 region is CASSRDRGEANVLTF. DNA of the CDR3: TGTGCCAGCAGCCGGGACAGGGGGGAGGCCAACGTCCTGACTTTC.

V usage is TRBV19 and J usage is TRBJ2-1; 11 bases agree with TRBD2. The CDR3 is 14 residues long. The J segment lost 8 bases and the V segment lost 4 bases, leaving 4 bases of the junction unmatched. The germline CDR1 and CDR2 sequences are LNHDA and SQIVND (reference sequence). CDR3 nucleotide sequence: TGTGCCAGTAGTAATAGCGGGGGGGCCGATGAGCAGTTCTTC. Protein product: CASSNSGGADEQFF.

The J gene is TRBJ2-5, the V gene TRBV11-2, with 7 bases lining up with TRBD2. After removal of 4 bases from V and 2 bases from J, the junction contained 19 bases not matched to a gene. The CDR3 covers 19 residues. From germline, CDR1 is SGHAT and CDR2 FQNNGV. CDR3 coding DNA: TGTGCCAGCAGCTCCGCCCAAGGGAGGGCCAAAACTCCTCAAGAGACCCAGTACTTC. This gives the protein CASSSAQGRAKTPQETQYF.

The chain links TRBV11-3 to TRBJ2-7; TRBD1 matches 10 bases. The CDR3 runs to 15 residues. The germline gives CDR1 SGHNT, CDR2 YENEEA. After removal of 5 bases from V and 3 bases from J, the junction contained 7 bases not matched to a gene. The CDR3 loop is CASSRTGTGDYEQYF. CDR3 DNA sequence: TGTGCCAGCAGCCGCACCGGGACAGGGGACTACGAGCAGTACTTC.

The chain couples TRBV18 to TRBJ2-5, with 8 bases matching TRBD1. The V segment lost 3 bases and the J segment 5 bases; nucleotides outside the gene matches: 8. The CDR3 spans 15 residues. Germline assignment: CDR1 KGHSH and CDR2 LQKENI. CDR3 sequence reads: CASSPGRGPGETQYF. The CDR3 DNA is TGTGCCAGCTCACCGGGCAGGGGGCCCGGGGAGACCCAGTACTTC.